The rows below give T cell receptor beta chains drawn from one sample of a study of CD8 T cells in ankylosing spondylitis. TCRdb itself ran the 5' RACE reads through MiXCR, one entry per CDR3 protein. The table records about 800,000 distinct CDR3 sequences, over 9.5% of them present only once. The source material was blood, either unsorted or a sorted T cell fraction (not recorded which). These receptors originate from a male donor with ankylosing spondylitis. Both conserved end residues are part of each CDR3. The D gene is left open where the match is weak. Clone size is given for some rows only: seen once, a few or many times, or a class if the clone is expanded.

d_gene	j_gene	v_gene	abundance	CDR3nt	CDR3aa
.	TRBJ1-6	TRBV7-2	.	TGTGCCAGCAGCCTCCGGGCGGGCCGGGACCCAAATTCACCCCTCCACTTT	CASSLRAGRDPNSPLHF
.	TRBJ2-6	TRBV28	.	TGTGCCAGCAGTTTGGCCTTAGGCGGGGCCAACGTCCTGACTTTC	CASSLALGGANVLTF
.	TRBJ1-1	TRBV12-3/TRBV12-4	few	TGTGCCAGCAGTTTATTGAGCGGGGGGCTGGACACTGAAGCTTTCTTT	CASSLLSGGLDTEAFF
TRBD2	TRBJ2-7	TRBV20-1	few	TGCAGTGTATGGACTAGCGGGAGGCCGGGCTACGAGCAGTACTTC	CSVWTSGRPGYEQYF
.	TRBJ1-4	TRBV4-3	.	TGCGCCAGCAGCCAAGTTCCGGGGATTGAAAAACTGTTTTTT	CASSQVPGIEKLFF
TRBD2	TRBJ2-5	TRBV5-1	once	TGCGCCAGCAGCTTGTTGGGACTAGCTCAAGATACCCAGTACTTC	CASSLLGLAQDTQYF
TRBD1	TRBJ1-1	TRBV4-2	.	TGTGCCAGCAGCCAGAACAGGGGAATGAACACTGAAGCTTTCTTT	CASSQNRGMNTEAFF
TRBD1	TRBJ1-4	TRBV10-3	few	TGTGCCATCAGTGCTCACGGGGACAGGGCGCCCTCAACTAATGAAAAACTGTTTTTT	CAISAHGDRAPSTNEKLFF
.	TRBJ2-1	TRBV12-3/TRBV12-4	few	TGTGCCAGCAGTTTACCCGGGACATTATACAATGAGCAGTTCTTC	CASSLPGTLYNEQFF
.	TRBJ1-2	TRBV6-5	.	TGTGCCAGCAGTAATTCCGTAGGTGGCTACACCTTC	CASSNSVGGYTF
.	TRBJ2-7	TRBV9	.	TGTGCCAGCAGCCCTTCAACGAACCGGGACGGGCAGCAGTACTTC	CASSPSTNRDGQQYF
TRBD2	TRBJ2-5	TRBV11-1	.	TGTGCCAGCAGCTTATGGTGGGGAAGCGGGACGGCCGTAGAGACCCAGTACTTC	CASSLWWGSGTAVETQYF
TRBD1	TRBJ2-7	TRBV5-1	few	TGCGCCAGCAGCCCCGGACAGGCTGCCTACGAGCAGTACTTC	CASSPGQAAYEQYF
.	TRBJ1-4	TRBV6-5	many	TGTGCCAGCAGTTGGGCCGGTCGGGGTGAAAAACTGTTTTTT	CASSWAGRGEKLFF
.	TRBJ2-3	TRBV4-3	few	TGCGCCAGCAGCCCGAAATTTAGAGACACAGATACGCAGTATTTT	CASSPKFRDTDTQYF
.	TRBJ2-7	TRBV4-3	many	TGCGCCAGCAGCCTACTATACGGGCCTTCCTACGAGCAGTACTTC	CASSLLYGPSYEQYF
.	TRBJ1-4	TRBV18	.	TGTGCCAGCTCACCATTTACAGGGTTATCTAATGAAAAACTGTTTTTT	CASSPFTGLSNEKLFF
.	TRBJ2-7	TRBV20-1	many	TGCAGTGCTAGAGTCGTTTACGAGCAGTACTTC	CSARVVYEQYF
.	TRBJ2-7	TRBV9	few	TGTGCCAGCAGCGTAGATGGCTCTGTTACCTACGAGCAGTACTTC	CASSVDGSVTYEQYF
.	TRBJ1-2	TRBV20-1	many	TGCAGTGCTAGAGTAGGGGATGAGGGCTATGGCTACACCTTC	CSARVGDEGYGYTF
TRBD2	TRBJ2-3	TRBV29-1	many	TGCAGCGTTGGAGTGGCGGGGGGCCAGACAGATACGCAGTATTTT	CSVGVAGGQTDTQYF
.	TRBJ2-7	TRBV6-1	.	TGTGCCAGCAAGCCCAGGGCTGATAGTTACGAGCAGTACTTC	CASKPRADSYEQYF
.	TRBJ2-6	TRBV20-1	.	TGCAGTGCTCAGACGGGCTCTGGGGCCAACGTCCTGACTTTC	CSAQTGSGANVLTF
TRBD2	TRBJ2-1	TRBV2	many	TGTGCCAGCAGAGCCCGCAGGCTAGCGGGAGTGGAGAATGAGCAGTTCTTC	CASRARRLAGVENEQFF
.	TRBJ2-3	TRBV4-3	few	TGCGCCAGCAGCCACCGACACTTCACAGATACGCAGTATTTT	CASSHRHFTDTQYF
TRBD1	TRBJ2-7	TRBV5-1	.	TGCGCCAGCAGCTTGGCCGGGACAGTCGGGTACGAGCAGTACTTC	CASSLAGTVGYEQYF
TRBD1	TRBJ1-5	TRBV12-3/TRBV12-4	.	TGTGCCAGCAGTTCCGGACAGGCCGACCCTCAGCCCCAGCATTTT	CASSSGQADPQPQHF
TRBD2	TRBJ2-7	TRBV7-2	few	TGTGCCAGCAGCTTGACTAGCTCGGGGGAGCAGTACTTC	CASSLTSSGEQYF
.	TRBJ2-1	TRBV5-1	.	TGCGCCAGCAGCGGGCTAGTCGCCTACAATGAGCAGTTCTTC	CASSGLVAYNEQFF
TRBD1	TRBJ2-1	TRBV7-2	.	TGTGCCAGCAGCTCCCCGGGACAGGGGGCGAGGAATGAGCAGTTCTTC	CASSSPGQGARNEQFF
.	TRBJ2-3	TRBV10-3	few	TGTGCCATCAGTGAGTTTCGGTTCGCCCGGACGGGAAGTAAAGCAGATACGCAGTATTTT	CAISEFRFARTGSKADTQYF
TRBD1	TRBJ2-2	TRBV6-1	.	TGTGCCAGCCAGGACAGGGGAGGAACCGGGGAGCTGTTTTTT	CASQDRGGTGELFF
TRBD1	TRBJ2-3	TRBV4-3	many	TGCGCCAGCAGCCAAGAGGGGACAGGGCTAGGAACAGATACGCAGTATTTT	CASSQEGTGLGTDTQYF
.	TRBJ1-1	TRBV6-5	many	TGTGCCAGCACTCGCGACGGTGAAGCTTTCTTT	CASTRDGEAFF
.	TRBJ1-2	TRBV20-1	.	TGCAGTGCTAGGGGGGGGAAAAACTATGGCTACACCTTC	CSARGGKNYGYTF